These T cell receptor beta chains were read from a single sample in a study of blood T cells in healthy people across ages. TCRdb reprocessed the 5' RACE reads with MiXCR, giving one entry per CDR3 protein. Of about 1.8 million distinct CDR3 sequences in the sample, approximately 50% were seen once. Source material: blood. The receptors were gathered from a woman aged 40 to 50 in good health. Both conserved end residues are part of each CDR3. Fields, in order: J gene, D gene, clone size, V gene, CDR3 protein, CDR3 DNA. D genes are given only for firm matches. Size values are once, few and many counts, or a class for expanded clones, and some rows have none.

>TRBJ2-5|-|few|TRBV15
CATSRANPPQETQYF
TGTGCCACCAGCAGAGCTAACCCTCCCCAAGAGACCCAGTACTTC
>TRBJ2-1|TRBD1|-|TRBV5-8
CASSPGTGAYEQFF
TGTGCCAGCAGCCCCGGGACAGGGGCCTATGAGCAGTTCTTC
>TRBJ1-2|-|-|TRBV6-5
CASSYAEGDYGYTF
TGTGCCAGCAGTTACGCGGAGGGGGACTATGGCTACACCTTC
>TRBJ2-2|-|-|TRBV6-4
CASSDSRTGELFF
TGTGCCAGTAGTGACTCTCGCACCGGGGAGCTGTTTTTT
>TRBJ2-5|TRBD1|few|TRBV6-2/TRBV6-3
CASRDPGGAETQYF
TGTGCCAGCAGGGATCCAGGGGGCGCAGAGACCCAGTACTTC
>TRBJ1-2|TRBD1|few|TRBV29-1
CSVRGGRGYTF
TGCAGCGTTCGAGGGGGCCGGGGCTACACCTTC
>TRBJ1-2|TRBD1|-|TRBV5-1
CASTEGSGGDYGYTF
TGCGCCAGCACGGAAGGGTCAGGGGGCGACTATGGCTACACCTTC
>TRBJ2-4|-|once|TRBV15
CATSRDRAKSGNIQYF
TGTGCCACCAGCAGAGACAGGGCTAAATCGGGAAACATTCAGTACTTC
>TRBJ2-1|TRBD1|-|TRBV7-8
CASSPPADRYNEQFF
TGTGCCAGCAGCCCGCCAGCGGACAGGTACAATGAGCAGTTCTTC
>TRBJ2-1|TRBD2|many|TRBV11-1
CASSPGGARNEQFF
TGTGCCAGCAGCCCCGGGGGGGCTAGAAATGAGCAGTTCTTC
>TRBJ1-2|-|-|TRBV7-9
CASSKSLAGWADSGGYTF
TGTGCCAGCAGCAAAAGTCTGGCAGGATGGGCTGATTCCGGTGGCTACACCTTC
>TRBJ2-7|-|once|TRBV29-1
CSVGGGQGSYNEQYF
TGCAGCGTGGGGGGAGGCCAGGGCTCCTACAATGAGCAGTACTTC
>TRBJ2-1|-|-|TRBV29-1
CSDRLGIYNEQFF
TGCAGCGACCGACTCGGAATCTACAATGAGCAGTTCTTC
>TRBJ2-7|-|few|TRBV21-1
CASSKVGLGYEQYF
TGTGCCAGCAGCAAAGTGGGCCTCGGGTACGAGCAGTACTTC
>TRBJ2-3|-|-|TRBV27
CASSKRDTDTQYF
TGTGCCAGCAGTAAAAGGGACACGGATACGCAGTATTTT
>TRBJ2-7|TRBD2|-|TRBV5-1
CASGDYSDNEQYF
TGCGCCAGCGGGGACTACTCAGACAATGAGCAGTACTTC
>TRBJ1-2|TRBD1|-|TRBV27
CASSLLGQNYGYTF
TGTGCCAGCAGTTTATTGGGACAGAACTATGGCTACACCTTC
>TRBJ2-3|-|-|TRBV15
CATSRDSDGSTDTQYF
TGTGCCACCAGCAGAGATAGCGACGGTAGCACAGATACGCAGTATTTT
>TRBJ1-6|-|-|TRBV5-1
CASSPPEDSRNSPLHF
TGCGCCAGCAGCCCTCCGGAGGATTCGAGGAATTCACCCCTCCACTTT
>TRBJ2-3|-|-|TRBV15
CATSRDLGSGPPSADTQYF
TGTGCCACCAGCAGAGATCTGGGATCCGGGCCTCCTAGCGCAGATACGCAGTATTTT
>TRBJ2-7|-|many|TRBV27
CASSLDVSYEQYF
TGTGCCAGCAGCTTAGACGTGAGCTACGAGCAGTACTTC
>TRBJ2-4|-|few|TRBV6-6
CASSYGVGGNIQYF
TGTGCCAGCAGTTACGGGGTTGGGGGAAACATTCAGTACTTC
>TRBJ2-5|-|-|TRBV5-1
CASSPGGLTETQYF
TGCGCCAGCAGCCCCGGAGGACTCACAGAGACCCAGTACTTC
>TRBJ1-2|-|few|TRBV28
CASRPELHQAVNGYTF
TGTGCCAGCCGCCCCGAATTACACCAAGCGGTTAATGGCTACACCTTC
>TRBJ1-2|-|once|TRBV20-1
CSARAGRWRFGYTF
TGCAGTGCTAGAGCAGGCCGGTGGAGGTTCGGCTACACCTTC
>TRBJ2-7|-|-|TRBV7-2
CASSLQGPSTHEQYF
TGTGCCAGCAGCCTCCAGGGGCCCTCGACCCACGAGCAGTACTTC
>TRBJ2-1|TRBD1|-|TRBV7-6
CASSLAVGGHSYNEQFF
TGTGCCAGCAGCTTAGCGGTAGGGGGCCATTCCTACAATGAGCAGTTCTTC
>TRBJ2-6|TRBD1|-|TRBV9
CASSQGDRAHSGANVLTF
TGTGCCAGCAGTCAAGGGGACAGGGCCCACTCTGGGGCCAACGTCCTGACTTTC
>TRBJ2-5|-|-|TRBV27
CASSLSWTETQYF
TGTGCCAGCAGTTTATCGTGGACGGAGACCCAGTACTTC
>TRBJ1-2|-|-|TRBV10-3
CAISEGRGDYGYTF
TGTGCCATCAGCGAGGGCAGGGGTGACTATGGCTACACCTTC
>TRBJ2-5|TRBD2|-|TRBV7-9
CASSSRTSLQETQYF
TGTGCCAGCAGCTCCAGGACTAGCCTCCAAGAGACCCAGTACTTC
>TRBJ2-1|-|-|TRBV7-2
CASSSAVAEISYNEQFF
TGTGCCAGCAGCTCGGCCGTGGCTGAAATATCCTACAATGAGCAGTTCTTC
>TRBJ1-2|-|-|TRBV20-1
CSARVRRGFNYGYTF
TGCAGTGCTAGAGTAAGGCGGGGGTTTAACTATGGCTACACCTTC
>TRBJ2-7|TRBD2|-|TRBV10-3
CAIRAFRTSGGESSYEQYF
TGTGCCATCAGAGCGTTTCGGACTAGCGGGGGGGAGAGCTCCTACGAGCAGTACTTC
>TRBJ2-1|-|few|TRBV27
CASSSTAPSSYNEQFF
TGCGCCAGCAGCTCGACAGCTCCCAGCTCCTACAATGAGCAGTTCTTC
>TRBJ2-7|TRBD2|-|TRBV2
CASSAGLAGALSYNEQYF
TGTGCCAGCAGTGCGGGACTAGCGGGGGCCCTCAGTTACAATGAGCAGTACTTC
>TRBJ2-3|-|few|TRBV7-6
CASSSIEDTQYF
TGTGCCAGCAGTTCAATTGAAGATACGCAGTATTTT
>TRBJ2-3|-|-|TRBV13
CASSPPQGFHEDTQYF
TGTGCCAGCAGCCCGCCGCAGGGGTTTCATGAAGATACGCAGTATTTT
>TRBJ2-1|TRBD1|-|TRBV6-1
CASQGVLRRTYNEQFF
TGTGCCAGCCAGGGGGTCCTAAGACGGACCTACAATGAGCAGTTCTTC
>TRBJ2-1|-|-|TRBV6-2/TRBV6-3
CASSYSIGGQFF
TGTGCCAGCAGTTACTCGATTGGGGGGCAGTTCTTC
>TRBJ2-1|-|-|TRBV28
CASSYSREPLNNEQFF
TGTGCCAGCAGTTATTCCCGGGAACCATTGAACAATGAGCAGTTCTTC
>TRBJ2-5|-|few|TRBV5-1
CASSGTQGLETQYF
TGCGCCAGCAGCGGGACACAGGGATTGGAGACCCAGTACTTC
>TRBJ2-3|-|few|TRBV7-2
CASSPGAGVSDTQYF
TGTGCCAGCAGCCCAGGGGCGGGGGTATCAGATACGCAGTATTTT
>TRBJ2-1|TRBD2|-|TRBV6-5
CASSYSRGGGENEQFF
TGTGCCAGCAGTTACTCGCGCGGGGGAGGAGAAAATGAGCAGTTCTTC
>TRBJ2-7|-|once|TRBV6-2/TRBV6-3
CASSDLVWGSYEQYF
TGTGCCAGCAGCGATCTAGTATGGGGGTCCTACGAGCAGTACTTC
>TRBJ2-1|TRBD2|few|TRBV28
CASSWTGGLAGGRYNEQFF
TGTGCCAGCAGTTGGACAGGAGGACTAGCGGGGGGGCGATACAATGAGCAGTTCTTC
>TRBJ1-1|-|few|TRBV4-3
CASSQVGTFTEAFF
TGCGCCAGCAGCCAAGTTGGGACCTTCACTGAAGCTTTCTTT
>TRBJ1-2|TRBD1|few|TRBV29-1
CSVIRTGVGGYTF
TGCAGCGTAATCCGGACAGGGGTAGGGGGCTACACCTTC
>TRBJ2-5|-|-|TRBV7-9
CASRPLETQYF
TGTGCCAGCAGGCCACTAGAGACCCAGTACTTC
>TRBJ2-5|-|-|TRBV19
CASSPAGTQGQETQYF
TGTGCCAGTAGTCCCGCCGGGACACAAGGTCAAGAGACCCAGTACTTC
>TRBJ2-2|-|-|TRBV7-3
CASSLMGGELFF
TGTGCCAGCAGCTTAATGGGCGGGGAGCTGTTTTTT
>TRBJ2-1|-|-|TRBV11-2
CASTPSARGYNEQFF
TGTGCCAGCACCCCCTCCGCTAGGGGTTACAATGAGCAGTTCTTC
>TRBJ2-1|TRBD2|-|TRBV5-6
CASSHRIGGAGNEQFF
TGTGCCAGCAGTCATCGTATCGGGGGGGCGGGCAATGAGCAGTTCTTC
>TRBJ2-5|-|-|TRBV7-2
CASSLAPGFRETQYF
TGTGCCAGCAGCTTAGCGCCGGGGTTCAGAGAGACCCAGTACTTC
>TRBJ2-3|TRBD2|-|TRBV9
CASSPGNLAGGADMQYF
TGTGCCAGCAGCCCTGGGAACCTAGCGGGGGGAGCAGATATGCAGTATTTT
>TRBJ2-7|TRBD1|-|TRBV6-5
CASSYQGTGTYEQYF
TGTGCCAGCAGTTACCAAGGGACAGGAACCTACGAGCAGTACTTC
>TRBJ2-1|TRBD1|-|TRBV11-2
CASSLTSWDRSYNEQFF
TGTGCCAGCAGCTTAACATCGTGGGACAGGAGTTACAATGAGCAGTTCTTC
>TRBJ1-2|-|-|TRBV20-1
CSASGGHLQRNYGYTF
TGCAGTGCTAGCGGGGGACACCTGCAGAGAAACTATGGCTACACCTTC
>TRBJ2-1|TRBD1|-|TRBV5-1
CASSSQAGTGFHEQFF
TGCGCCAGCAGCTCACAGGCCGGGACAGGGTTCCATGAGCAGTTCTTC
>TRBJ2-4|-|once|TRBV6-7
CASRMAEDIQYF
TGTGCCAGCAGGATGGCGGAGGACATTCAGTACTTC